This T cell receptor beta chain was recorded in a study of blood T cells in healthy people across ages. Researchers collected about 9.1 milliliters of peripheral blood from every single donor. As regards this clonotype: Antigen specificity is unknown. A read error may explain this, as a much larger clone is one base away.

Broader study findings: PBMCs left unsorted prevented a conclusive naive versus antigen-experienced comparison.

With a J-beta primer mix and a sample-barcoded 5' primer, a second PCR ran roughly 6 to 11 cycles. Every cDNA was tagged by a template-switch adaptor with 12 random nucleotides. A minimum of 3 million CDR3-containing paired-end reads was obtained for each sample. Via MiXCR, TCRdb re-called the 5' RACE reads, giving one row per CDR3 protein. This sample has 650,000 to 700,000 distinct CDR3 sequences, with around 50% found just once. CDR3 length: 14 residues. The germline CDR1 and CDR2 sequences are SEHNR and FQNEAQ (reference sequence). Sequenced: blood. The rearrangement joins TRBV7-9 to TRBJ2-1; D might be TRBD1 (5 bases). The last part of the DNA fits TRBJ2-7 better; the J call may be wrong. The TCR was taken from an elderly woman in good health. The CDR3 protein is CASSSDSFYNEQYF. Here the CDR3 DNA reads TGTGCCAGCAGCTCTGACAGTTTCTACAATGAGCAGTACTTC.